This is a list of T cell receptor beta chains from one sample in a study of OX40 agonist ivuxolimab in advanced cancers. Method: immunoSEQ multiplex PCR; TCRdb's copy keeps in-frame clones and lacks some. Seen here are some 70,000 clones, approximately 89% observed once, and the top ten hold approximately 1%. Sequenced material: CD4+ or CD8+ T cells sorted from blood, taken in a trial of the OX40 agonist ivuxolimab. Receptor source: an adult with an advanced solid tumor such as melanoma, head and neck, liver or kidney cancer. CDR3s include the opening cysteine and the closing phenylalanine or tryptophan. The D gene is left open where the match is weak. Clone size is not always given. Where it is, it says once, few, many or a class for expanded clones.

j_call d_call clone_size v_call cdr3_nt cdr3_aa
TRBJ2-5 . . TRBV10-1 TGCGCCAGCACCTGGACATCCGGGGCTGGCGAGACCCAGTACTTC CASTWTSGAGETQYF
TRBJ2-4 TRBD1 . TRBV10-2 TGCGCCAGCAGAGCCAGGGGGCTTGAGTCCAAAAACATTCAGTACTTC CASRARGLESKNIQYF
TRBJ1-2 TRBD1 . TRBV7-6 TGTGCCAGCAGCCCTCCCCAGGGGGGCTATGGCTACACCTTC CASSPPQGGYGYTF
TRBJ1-5 . . TRBV28 TGTGCCAGCAGTTTAGCGGGGGGCGGCAATCAGCCCCAGCATTTT CASSLAGGGNQPQHF
TRBJ2-7 . . TRBV4-1 TGCGCCAGCAGCCAAGGAGGTGGGGGGAATACCTACGAGCAGTACTTC CASSQGGGGNTYEQYF
TRBJ1-3 . few TRBV6-6 TGTGCCAGCAGTTACTCGGGGGGAGGTGGAAACACCATATATTTT CASSYSGGGGNTIYF
TRBJ1-2 . . TRBV7-9 TGTGCCAGCAGCCGAGACACCTCCTGGGGCTATGGCTACACCTTC CASSRDTSWGYGYTF
TRBJ1-3 . . TRBV25-1 TGTGCCAGCAGTAACTCTGGAAACACCATATATTTT CASSNSGNTIYF
TRBJ2-5 . . TRBV11-2 TGTGCCAGCAGCTCGTGGGCGGAGACCCAGTACTTC CASSSWAETQYF
TRBJ1-3 . . TRBV5-5 TGTGCCAGCAGCTTGGCAGTTTCAGCTACTGGAAACACCATATATTTT CASSLAVSATGNTIYF
TRBJ1-1 . . TRBV7-2 TGTGCCAGCAGCTTAGCGGCGGGAACGAACACTGAAGCTTTCTTT CASSLAAGTNTEAFF
TRBJ2-5 . few TRBV5-1 TGCGCCAGCGGACCCGGGACTCTTGGGGAGACCCAGTACTTC CASGPGTLGETQYF
TRBJ2-7 TRBD2 . TRBV18 TGTGCCAGCTCACTGCCTAGCGGGGTCAACGAGCAGTACTTC CASSLPSGVNEQYF
TRBJ2-1 . . TRBV11-3 TGTGCCAGCAGCTTAGCGGGGGACTACAATGAGCAGTTCTTC CASSLAGDYNEQFF
TRBJ2-5 . . TRBV2 TGTGCCAGCAACCCACTAGTAGCGGAGACCCAGTACTTC CASNPLVAETQYF
TRBJ2-7 TRBD2 . TRBV30 TGTGCCTGGAGTAGGCGGGGGGCCAGAATCTACGAGCAGTACTTC CAWSRRGARIYEQYF
TRBJ1-4 TRBD1 . TRBV10-3 TGTGCCATCAGTGAGACATGGACAGGCACTAATGAAAAACTGTTTTTT CAISETWTGTNEKLFF
TRBJ2-7 . . TRBV5-1 TGCGCCAGCAGCTTGGAGGGACCACCTTACGAGCAGTACTTC CASSLEGPPYEQYF
TRBJ2-1 . . TRBV5-1 TGCGCCAGCAGCTTGGGGACCGCCCCACACAATGAGCAGTTCTTC CASSLGTAPHNEQFF